This is a list of T cell receptor beta chains from one sample in a study of cytomegalovirus exposure and HLA in healthy donors. Profiling relied on immunoSEQ multiplex PCR, and the TCRdb table lists in-frame clones only, not all of them. In the table there are roughly 100,000 clones, around 86% of which are singletons. The sequenced material came from PBMCs. The origin of the receptors is a female donor in good health and CMV-seropositive. Both conserved end residues are part of each CDR3. Fields, in order: D gene, V gene, clone size, J gene, CDR3 protein, CDR3 DNA. The D gene is left open where the match is weak. Clone sizes are given selectively: once, few, many, or a class where the clone is expanded.

d_call: .
v_call: TRBV10-3
clone_size: .
j_call: TRBJ2-2
cdr3_aa: CAISELGAGELFF
cdr3_nt: TGTGCCATCAGTGAGCTGGGCGCCGGGGAGCTGTTTTTT

d_call: .
v_call: TRBV6-1
clone_size: .
j_call: TRBJ2-2
cdr3_aa: CASCRGLNTGELFF
cdr3_nt: TGTGCCAGCTGCAGGGGCTTAAACACCGGGGAGCTGTTTTTT

d_call: TRBD1
v_call: TRBV7-9
clone_size: .
j_call: TRBJ1-1
cdr3_aa: CASRNGTGGNTEAFF
cdr3_nt: TGTGCCAGCAGAAATGGGACAGGGGGGAACACTGAAGCTTTCTTT

d_call: TRBD1
v_call: TRBV29-1
clone_size: .
j_call: TRBJ1-1
cdr3_aa: CSAEDRLMNTEAFF
cdr3_nt: TGCAGCGCCGAGGACAGGCTAATGAACACTGAAGCTTTCTTT

d_call: .
v_call: TRBV6-1
clone_size: few
j_call: TRBJ2-7
cdr3_aa: CASSEVYRDEQYF
cdr3_nt: TGTGCCAGCAGTGAAGTTTACCGGGACGAGCAGTACTTC

d_call: .
v_call: TRBV5-6
clone_size: .
j_call: TRBJ2-7
cdr3_aa: CAIHTASYEQYF
cdr3_nt: TGTGCCATTCACACAGCTTCCTACGAGCAGTACTTC

d_call: TRBD1
v_call: TRBV6-5
clone_size: .
j_call: TRBJ2-2
cdr3_aa: CASTGGANTGELFF
cdr3_nt: TGTGCCAGCACAGGGGGCGCGAACACCGGGGAGCTGTTTTTT

d_call: .
v_call: TRBV6-1
clone_size: .
j_call: TRBJ1-4
cdr3_aa: CASSERGTNEKLFF
cdr3_nt: TGTGCCAGCAGTGAACGAGGAACTAATGAAAAACTGTTTTTT

d_call: TRBD1
v_call: TRBV10-3
clone_size: .
j_call: TRBJ2-2
cdr3_aa: CAISEETGSTGELFF
cdr3_nt: TGTGCCATCAGTGAGGAGACAGGGTCCACCGGGGAGCTGTTTTTT

d_call: .
v_call: TRBV9
clone_size: .
j_call: TRBJ2-3
cdr3_aa: CASSVATRVRDTQYF
cdr3_nt: TGTGCCAGCAGCGTAGCTACGAGGGTTAGAGATACGCAGTATTTT

d_call: .
v_call: TRBV7-2
clone_size: .
j_call: TRBJ2-5
cdr3_aa: CASSFDSLQETQYF
cdr3_nt: TGTGCCAGCAGCTTCGACTCCTTGCAAGAGACCCAGTACTTC

d_call: .
v_call: TRBV9
clone_size: .
j_call: TRBJ1-1
cdr3_aa: CASSASLGRAETTF
cdr3_nt: TGTGCCAGCAGCGCCTCGCTCGGGAGGGCTGAAACCACCTTT

d_call: .
v_call: TRBV5-6
clone_size: .
j_call: TRBJ2-3
cdr3_aa: CASSLVLDTQYF
cdr3_nt: TGTGCCAGCAGCTTGGTCCTGGATACGCAGTATTTT

d_call: TRBD1
v_call: TRBV18
clone_size: .
j_call: TRBJ2-7
cdr3_aa: CASSLTGEGRDEQYF
cdr3_nt: TGTGCCAGCTCACTTACAGGGGAAGGTCGGGACGAGCAGTACTTC

d_call: TRBD1
v_call: TRBV5-1
clone_size: .
j_call: TRBJ2-2
cdr3_aa: CASSVETGAGELFF
cdr3_nt: TGCGCCAGCAGCGTAGAGACAGGGGCGGGGGAGCTGTTTTTT

d_call: .
v_call: TRBV2
clone_size: .
j_call: TRBJ2-5
cdr3_aa: CASENLGETQYF
cdr3_nt: TGTGCCAGCGAGAATCTGGGCGAGACCCAGTACTTC

d_call: .
v_call: TRBV30
clone_size: .
j_call: TRBJ1-5
cdr3_aa: CAWSPQGFQPQHF
cdr3_nt: TGTGCCTGGAGCCCTCAGGGGTTTCAGCCCCAGCATTTT

d_call: TRBD1
v_call: TRBV2
clone_size: .
j_call: TRBJ2-7
cdr3_aa: CASRGTGTSYEQYF
cdr3_nt: TGTGCCAGCAGGGGGACAGGGACCTCCTACGAGCAGTACTTC

d_call: .
v_call: TRBV5-4
clone_size: .
j_call: TRBJ2-7
cdr3_aa: CASSSSYEQYF
cdr3_nt: TGTGCCAGCAGCTCGTCCTACGAGCAGTACTTC

d_call: TRBD1
v_call: TRBV11-2
clone_size: .
j_call: TRBJ1-1
cdr3_aa: CASSRGTGGPQAFF
cdr3_nt: TGTGCCAGCAGCCGGGGGACAGGGGGCCCCCAAGCTTTCTTT

d_call: .
v_call: TRBV7-9
clone_size: once
j_call: TRBJ2-7
cdr3_aa: CASSPPGFYEQYF
cdr3_nt: TGTGCCAGCAGCCCACCGGGGTTCTACGAGCAGTACTTC

d_call: TRBD2
v_call: TRBV28
clone_size: .
j_call: TRBJ2-7
cdr3_aa: CASSAIGLAGGGFEQYF
cdr3_nt: TGTGCCAGCAGTGCGATAGGACTAGCGGGCGGGGGCTTCGAGCAGTACTTC

d_call: .
v_call: TRBV7-7
clone_size: .
j_call: TRBJ2-1
cdr3_aa: CASSLRETHDEQFF
cdr3_nt: TGTGCTAGCAGCTTACGGGAAACGCACGATGAGCAGTTCTTC

d_call: TRBD1
v_call: TRBV11-3
clone_size: few
j_call: TRBJ1-1
cdr3_aa: CASSPRQGAEAFF
cdr3_nt: TGTGCCAGCAGCCCACGACAGGGGGCTGAAGCTTTCTTT

d_call: TRBD2
v_call: TRBV28
clone_size: .
j_call: TRBJ2-7
cdr3_aa: CASSLLIMGGSLYEQYF
cdr3_nt: TGTGCCAGCAGTTTATTGATCATGGGGGGGAGTCTCTACGAGCAGTACTTC

d_call: TRBD1
v_call: TRBV18
clone_size: .
j_call: TRBJ1-1
cdr3_aa: CASSPVTGGPNTEAFF
cdr3_nt: TGTGCCAGCTCACCAGTGACAGGGGGACCGAACACTGAAGCTTTCTTT

d_call: TRBD1
v_call: TRBV19
clone_size: once
j_call: TRBJ2-2
cdr3_aa: CASSITGAGELFF
cdr3_nt: TGTGCCAGTAGTATCACAGGGGCCGGGGAGCTGTTTTTT

d_call: .
v_call: TRBV15
clone_size: once
j_call: TRBJ1-1
cdr3_aa: CATSRVRRRNTEAFF
cdr3_nt: TGTGCCACCAGCAGGGTGAGACGGAGGAACACTGAAGCTTTCTTT